A single sample is the source of the 13 T cell receptor beta chains below, sequenced in a study of cytomegalovirus exposure and HLA in healthy donors. Use of 60 Vbeta and 13 Jbeta primers characterized the PCR. Produced via immunoSEQ multiplex PCR; TCRdb's table is partial and in-frame only. The sample lists about 200,000 clones; 65% to 80% were seen once. Sequenced material: PBMCs. The receptors shown here come from a woman aged 25 to 39 in good health and CMV-seropositive.

The V call is TRBV5-1, the J call TRBJ2-5; possibly TRBD1 for D (5 bases). Near its end, the DNA agrees better with TRBJ2-7, so the J call may be wrong. Germline V lookup: CDR1 SGHRS, CDR2 YFSETQ. This CDR3 is 17 amino acids long. CDR3 coding DNA: TGCGCCAGCGTTTCGGATGGGAACGGACACCCGAACTACGAGCAGTACTTC. Translating it yields CASVSDGNGHPNYEQYF.

This clone was detected a few times. The J gene is TRBJ2-7, the V gene TRBV7-7; maybe TRBD2 (7 bases). The CDR3 is 13 residues long. V was clipped by 1 base and J by 7 bases, with 11 bases between them. Germline CDR1 and CDR2: SSHAT and FNYEAQ (reference sequence). The CDR3 nucleotides read TGTGCCAGCAGCTTAGGGGGGGGGCGAGAGCAGTACTTC. The encoded protein is CASSLGGGREQYF.

This clone was counted a few times. This chain joins TRBV19 and TRBJ1-2, with TRBD1 matching 7 bases. The trim removed 3 bases at V and 8 bases at J, leaving 12 bases unmatched. The length of the CDR3 is 15 residues. The germline V gene encodes CDR1 LNHDA and CDR2 SQIVND (reference sequence). The CDR3 DNA sequence: TGTGCCAGTAGTATCCCATTCGGGGACAGTCTAGGCTACACCTTC. Translating gives CASSIPFGDSLGYTF.

The chain links TRBV9 to TRBJ1-2, with D perhaps TRBD1 (6 bases). The length of the CDR3 is 13 residues. From germline, CDR1 is SGDLS and CDR2 YYNGEE. With 3 bases removed from V and 0 bases from J, the gap between germline ends came to 6 bases. The CDR3 DNA sequence: TGTGCCAGCAGCGCAGGGGCTAACTATGGCTACACCTTC. It encodes CASSAGANYGYTF.

The chain uses TRBV6-6 and TRBJ1-2; perhaps TRBD1 as D (6 bases). This CDR3 spans 12 amino acids. Germline-derived CDR1 and CDR2 are MNHNY and SVGAGI (reference sequence). Trimming cost V 8 bases and J 7 bases, with 14 bases left between them. The CDR3 DNA follows: TGTGCCAGCGGGACAACCTATGTTGGCTACACCTTC. Protein: CASGTTYVGYTF.

The chain employs TRBV29-1 and TRBJ1-2, with D perhaps TRBD1 (6 bases). From germline, CDR1 is SQVTM and CDR2 ANQGSEA. The ends were cut back, 6 bases at V and 1 base at J, with 15 bases in the middle. The CDR3 runs 14 residues. The CDR3 nucleotides are TGCAGCGTACCACAGGGACCGATTAACTATGGCTACACCTTC. Protein product: CSVPQGPINYGYTF.

The chain has TRBV19 and TRBJ2-5, with 9 nucleotides matching TRBD1. Germline trimming cut 2 bases from V and 4 bases from J; bases unmatched to any gene: 5. CDR3 length: 15 amino acids. Germline CDR1 reads LNHDA; CDR2 reads SQIVND (reference sequence). DNA for the CDR3: TGTGCCAGTAGTATACCCGGGACAGGGATAGAGACCCAGTACTTC. Its protein product is CASSIPGTGIETQYF. Supplemented by reference TRBV19 and TRBJ2-5, the full variable domain reads DGGITQSPKYLFRKEGQNVTLSCEQNLNHDAMYWYRQDPGQGLRLIYYSQIVNDFQKGDIAEGYSVSREKKESFPLTVTSAQKNPTAFYLCASSIPGTGIETQYFGPGTRLLVL.

The chain couples TRBV6-6 to TRBJ2-2; no definite D call. The CDR3 consists of 14 residues. Trimming shortened V by 2 bases and J by 1 base, and 5 bases separated the two germline ends. Germline V gene sequence: CDR1 MNHNY, CDR2 SVGAGI (reference sequence). The CDR3 region has the DNA TGTGCCAGCAGTTACCCCCTGAACACCGGGGAGCTGTTTTTT. It translates to CASSYPLNTGELFF.

V usage is TRBV7-2 and J usage is TRBJ1-1, with D tentatively TRBD1 (5 bases). V lost 0 bases and J lost 1, with 9 bases in between. The germline gives CDR1 SGHTA, CDR2 FQGNSA. CDR3 size: 15 residues. The CDR3 loop is CASSLARASNTEAFF. The CDR3 DNA is TGTGCCAGCAGCTTAGCCAGGGCTTCGAACACTGAAGCTTTCTTT.

This rearrangement joins TRBV30 to TRBJ2-1; 7 positions match TRBD1. V lost 0 bases and J lost 1; bases outside the gene matches: 3. The CDR3 loop spans 15 amino acids. Germline V lookup: CDR1 GTSNPN, CDR2 SVGIG (reference sequence). The CDR3 nucleotides are TGTGCCTGGAGTGTCCGACAGGGATCCTACAATGAGCAGTTCTTC. Translated, it gives CAWSVRQGSYNEQFF. Full variable domain (missing parts from reference TRBV30 and TRBJ2-1): SQTIHQWPATLVQPVGSPLSLECTVEGTSNPNLYWYRQAAGRGLQLLFYSVGIGQISSEVPQNLSASRPQDRQFILSSKKLLLSDSGFYLCAWSVRQGSYNEQFFGPGTRLTVL.

This clone was recorded a few times. This rearrangement joins TRBV19 to TRBJ1-2; perhaps TRBD1 as D (6 bases). The V end lost 9 bases, the J end lost 8 bases, and 13 bases lay between the germline ends. This CDR3 comprises 11 residues. The germline V gene encodes CDR1 LNHDA and CDR2 SQIVND (reference sequence). CDR3 sequence reads: CASLGGGGYTF. CDR3 bases: TGTGCCAGCCTCGGGGGGGGCGGCTACACCTTC.

The V gene is TRBV6-6, the J gene TRBJ2-5, with a possible D match to TRBD2 (5 bases). Trimming removed 3 bases at V and 5 bases at J, with 16 bases between. This CDR3 has 15 residues. Germline CDR1 is MNHNY and CDR2 is SVGAGI (reference sequence). The CDR3 nucleotides read TGTGCCAGCAGTTATACAAGGAGGCTGGGGGAGACCCAGTACTTC. This translates into CASSYTRRLGETQYF.

The chain recombines TRBV6-6 with TRBJ2-7; D uncertain. CDR1 is MNHNY, CDR2 SVGAGI, per germline (reference sequence). This CDR3 has 15 residues. V was cut by 2 bases and J by 5 bases, with 16 bases left in between. CDR3 residues: CASSYGSFLPHEQYF. The CDR3 bases are TGTGCCAGCAGTTACGGTAGCTTCCTCCCCCACGAGCAGTACTTC.